This T cell receptor beta chain was recorded in a study of identical twins. Study-wide findings and caveats: Within cord blood, abundant beta clonotypes carried fewer insertions, but memory repertoires showed no such trend.

Using its own MiXCR run on the 5' RACE reads, TCRdb lists one record per CDR3 protein. The data show about 390,000 distinct CDR3 sequences, roughly 9% seen once. Germline CDR1 and CDR2: DFQATT and SNEGSKA (reference sequence). V was pared by 6 bases and J by 4 bases, with 21 bases between. The CDR3 spans 15 residues. This clonotype was counted ten times or more. Its antigen is not identified. Sequenced sample: naive T cells sorted from blood. The rearrangement uses TRBV20-1 and TRBJ1-2; the D gene is possibly TRBD1 (6 bases). This TCR came from a woman aged 45-65 years in good health. The CDR3 here is CSARGGLRESYGYTF. Written as DNA, the CDR3 is TGCAGTGCCCGGGGGGGGCTCCGTGAGAGCTATGGCTACACCTTC.